Below are 5 T cell receptor beta chains sequenced from a single sample in a study of blood T cell repertoires in COVID-19. Some clones are missing from TCRdb's copy, which holds only in-frame ones; the method was immunoSEQ multiplex PCR. In the table there are a few hundred thousand clones, 85% to 90% of which are singletons. Sequenced input: PBMCs or T cells enriched from blood (not recorded which). The receptors come from a young man who had recovered from COVID-19.

CDR3 DNA: TGTGCCACCAGCAGCGCCGGGACAGGGGTTTTCGAGCAGTACTTC. Protein product: CATSSAGTGVFEQYF. This chain joins TRBV15 and TRBJ2-7, with 10 bases fitting TRBD1. This CDR3 has 15 amino acids. Germline CDR1 LNHNV, CDR2 YYDKDF (reference sequence). J was trimmed by 6 bases and V by 3 bases; bases with no gene match: 8.

The chain is built from TRBV6-1 and TRBJ2-6; a weak D match, TRBD1 (6 bases). This CDR3 has 16 amino acids. From germline, CDR1 is MNHNS and CDR2 SASEGT. Trimming took 4 bases from V and 1 from J, leaving 11 bases between them. The CDR3 region is CASSGGHPSGANVLTF. The CDR3 DNA reads TGTGCCAGCAGTGGGGGGCATCCATCTGGGGCCAACGTCCTGACTTTC.

The chain couples TRBV7-9 to TRBJ2-4; D unclear. The CDR3 contains 12 residues. Looked up from germline, CDR1 is SEHNR and CDR2 is FQNEAQ (reference sequence). V was pared by 5 bases and J by 9 bases, with 11 bases between. CDR3 loop: CASSPGLSIQYF. CDR3 DNA sequence: TGTGCCAGCAGCCCGGGTTTATCCATTCAGTACTTC.

The rearrangement uses TRBV12-5 and TRBJ2-6; D not resolved. Germline CDR1 reads LGHNT; CDR2 reads FRNRAP. The ends were cut back, 6 bases at V and 1 base at J, with 4 bases in the middle. This CDR3 spans 13 amino acids. For the CDR3, the DNA is TGTGCTAGTGGCCAATCTGGGGCCAACGTCCTGACTTTC. The encoded protein is CASGQSGANVLTF.

The genes are TRBV5-6 and TRBJ1-5; D not resolved. This CDR3 has 14 amino acids. Germline V gives CDR1 SGHDT, CDR2 YYEEEE. V lost 3 bases and J 5 bases, leaving 12 bases between the germline ends. Written as DNA, the CDR3 is TGTGCCAGCAGCTACCGGGTAGGAGATCAGCCCCAGCATTTT. Protein product: CASSYRVGDQPQHF.